This T cell receptor (beta chain) was identified during a study of cytomegalovirus exposure and HLA in healthy donors. This clone occurred once. The donors, nominally healthy at sampling, likely had unrecorded immune exposures. Trimming cost V 0 bases and J 2 bases, with 17 bases left between them. CDR3 length equals 16 residues. Looked up from germline, CDR1 is GTSNPN and CDR2 is SVGIG (reference sequence). A multiplex PCR was run with 60 Vbeta primers and 13 Jbeta primers. The repertoire was sequenced with immunoSEQ multiplex PCR; TCRdb's copy has only in-frame clones and lacks some. The sample contains 150,000 to 200,000 clones, over 70% of which appear only once.

Sequencing was carried out using PBMCs. The J gene is TRBJ2-7, the V gene TRBV30; D gene unclear. The sequence was obtained from a female donor in good health and CMV-seronegative. The DNA for the CDR3 is TGTGCCTGGAGTGTTTTTCAGGCCACCCCTACCTACGAGCAGTACTTC. Amino acid sequence: CAWSVFQATPTYEQYF.